One and the same sample provided the 28 T cell receptor beta chains below, sequenced in a study of T cells in Graves' hyperthyroidism and ophthalmopathy. RNA transcripts yielded amplified TCR beta CDR3 regions. A set of HTBI primers served as the primers for a first-round RT-PCR of the TCR CDR3. One entry per CDR3 protein results from TCRdb running MiXCR on the multiplex PCR reads. Of about 400,000 distinct CDR3 sequences in the sample, about 15% are singletons; the top ten hold 30% to 35%. The specimen was blood. These receptors were obtained from a woman between 25 and 40 years old with Graves' hyperthyroidism.

This clonotype was found many times. The V and J genes are TRBV6-1 and TRBJ2-1, with no clear D. The V end was cut by 7 bases, the J end by 2 bases, with 12 bases between. The length of the CDR3 is 14 residues. Germline V gives CDR1 MNHNS, CDR2 SASEGT. The CDR3, as DNA: TGTGCCAGCAAGGGTCGCACAGCCTACAATGAGCAGTTCTTC. It yields the protein CASKGRTAYNEQFF.

This clonotype was counted at least ten times. This chain uses TRBV6-6 with TRBJ2-3; a possible D gene is TRBD2 (6 bases). CDR3 length: 13 amino acids. The V gene's germline CDR1 is MNHNY and CDR2 SVGAGI (reference sequence). Trimming removed 2 bases at V and 5 bases at J, with 8 bases between. The CDR3 region is CASSYGTLDTQYF. CDR3 coding DNA: TGTGCCAGCAGTTACGGGACTTTAGATACGCAGTATTTT.

In its sample, this clonotype was seen many times. The V gene is TRBV20-1, the J gene TRBJ1-2; no clear D. V lost 4 bases and J lost 4, with 10 bases in between. The germline V gene has CDR1 DFQATT and CDR2 SNEGSKA (reference sequence). The CDR3 loop spans 12 amino acids. The chain's CDR3 is CSATKVTYGYTF. CDR3 nucleotides: TGCAGTGCTACCAAGGTCACCTATGGCTACACCTTC.

This clonotype was detected many times. The chain couples TRBV12-3 or TRBV12-4 to TRBJ1-5; D not resolved. V was shortened by 0 bases and J by 2 bases, with 5 bases between the two germline ends. This CDR3 is 14 amino acids long. The CDR3 protein is CASSLAGGNQPQHF. In DNA form, the CDR3 reads TGTGCCAGCAGTTTAGCAGGCGGCAATCAGCCCCAGCATTTT.

This chain joins TRBV29-1 and TRBJ2-3; D is undetermined. This CDR3 region has 10 residues. CDR1 SQVTM and CDR2 ANQGSEA come from the germline V gene. The V end lost 6 bases, the J end lost 7 bases, and 8 bases lay between the germline ends. CDR3 sequence reads: CSVVANTQYF. The CDR3 nucleotides read TGCAGCGTAGTAGCAAATACGCAGTATTTT.

This clonotype was found a few times. The chain has TRBV20-1 and TRBJ2-1, with 13 bases that match TRBD2. Trimming cost V 5 bases and J 8 bases; bases outside gene matches: 9. The CDR3 loop spans 15 amino acids. Germline V gives CDR1 DFQATT, CDR2 SNEGSKA (reference sequence). The CDR3 region has the DNA TGCAGTGCTTACACAACTAGCGGGAGGGCCTATGAGCAGTTCTTC. The encoded protein is CSAYTTSGRAYEQFF.

This clonotype was counted ten times or more. V usage is TRBV28 and J usage is TRBJ2-5, with 8 bases aligning to TRBD1. The CDR3 has 12 amino acids. Germline assignment: CDR1 MDHEN and CDR2 SYDVKM. The V and J ends lost 7 bases and 7 bases, in that order; junction bases with no gene match: 5. CDR3 loop: CASNLDRGTQYF. The CDR3 DNA reads TGTGCCAGCAACCTCGACAGGGGGACCCAGTACTTC. The full variable domain, rest sourced from reference TRBV28 and TRBJ2-5, is DVKVTQSSRYLVKRTGEKVFLECVQDMDHENMFWYRQDPGLGLRLIYFSYDVKMKEKGDIPEGYSVSREKKERFSLILESASTNQTSMYLCASNLDRGTQYFGPGTRLLVL.

This clonotype appeared a single time. A much larger clone lies a single base off, so this may be a read error. The chain couples TRBV18 to TRBJ2-7; 7 bases are shared with TRBD1. Germline V gene data show CDR1 as KGHSH and CDR2 as LQKENI. The CDR3 is 15 residues long. The DNA of the CDR3 is TGTACCAGCTCACCAGCCGGGACAGTAGGCCACGAGCAGTACTTC. Protein product: CTSSPAGTVGHEQYF.

V and J are TRBV5-1 and TRBJ2-4, with D unresolved. In germline, CDR1 is SGHRS, CDR2 YFSETQ. Trimming shortened V by 2 bases and J by 8 bases, and 14 bases separated the two germline ends. The CDR3 consists of 14 residues. CDR3 nucleotides: TGCGCCAGCAGCTTAGGTCCAGACCCGGACATTCAGTACTTC. Residues: CASSLGPDPDIQYF.

This clonotype came up many times. The chain has TRBV5-1 and TRBJ2-1, with 10 bases that match TRBD2. The CDR3 sequence is 16 residues long. The J segment lost 6 bases and the V segment lost 0 bases, leaving 6 bases of the junction unmatched. CDR1 SGHRS and CDR2 YFSETQ come from the germline V gene. The CDR3 here is CASSLAGAGGSNEQFF. CDR3 sequence (DNA): TGCGCCAGCAGCTTGGCCGGAGCGGGAGGGTCCAATGAGCAGTTCTTC.

This chain uses TRBV24-1 with TRBJ2-1; 7 positions agree with TRBD2. The germline V gene encodes CDR1 KGHDR and CDR2 SFDVKD. With V trimmed by 5 bases and J by 0 bases, 9 bases remained unmatched. There are 17 residues in the CDR3. The CDR3: CATSALGRESSYNEQFF. The CDR3 region has the DNA TGTGCCACCAGTGCCCTGGGGCGGGAGAGCTCCTACAATGAGCAGTTCTTC.

Many counts were recorded for this clonotype. This chain joins TRBV30 and TRBJ2-1; 10 bases line up with TRBD2. Germline lookup yields CDR1 GTSNPN and CDR2 SVGIG (reference sequence). CDR3 length equals 15 residues. Trimming cost V 5 bases and J 3 bases; bases outside gene matches: 7. The CDR3: CAWGTGLAVYNEQFF. DNA of the CDR3: TGTGCCTGGGGTACCGGACTAGCGGTCTACAATGAGCAGTTCTTC.

This chain uses TRBV20-1 with TRBJ1-1; D unclear. Germline CDR1 and CDR2: DFQATT and SNEGSKA (reference sequence). This CDR3 is 13 amino acids long. Trimming took 2 bases from V and 6 from J, leaving 13 bases between them. The CDR3 nucleotides are TGCAGTGCTAGAACTTGGCAGAGGTCTGAAGCTTTCTTT. It encodes CSARTWQRSEAFF.

This rearrangement joins TRBV5-1 to TRBJ1-1; tentative D call: TRBD1 (6 bases). The CDR3 is made up of 14 amino acids. V dropped 0 bases and J dropped 10 bases, with 16 bases sitting between them. From germline, CDR1 is SGHRS and CDR2 YFSETQ. DNA for the CDR3: TGCGCCAGCAGCTTGGGAGCCCCAGGGGATGGAGCTTTCTTT. This encodes CASSLGAPGDGAFF.

There are a few counts of this clonotype. The chain uses TRBV5-8 and TRBJ1-1; D not resolved. CDR3 length: 13 residues. Germline V gene sequence: CDR1 SGHTS, CDR2 YDEGEE. V was shortened by 6 bases and J by 1 base, with 10 bases between the two germline ends. The CDR3 coding sequence is TGTGCCAGCATTAAAGAGTGGAACACTGAAGCTTTCTTT. Translation gives CASIKEWNTEAFF. Full variable domain (missing parts from reference TRBV5-8 and TRBJ1-1): EAGVTQSPTHLIKTRGQQATLRCSPISGHTSVYWYQQALGLGLQFLLWYDEGEERNRGNFPPRFSGRQFPNYSSELNVNALELEDSALYLCASIKEWNTEAFFGQGTRLTVV.

This clonotype has at least ten counts. The V and J genes are TRBV7-3 and TRBJ2-1, with D perhaps TRBD1 or TRBD2 (5 bases each). Trimming removed 2 bases at V and 10 bases at J, with 27 bases between. The CDR3 loop spans 18 amino acids. Germline V CDR1 and CDR2: SGHTA, FQGTGA. CDR3 sequence: CASSLYGEAPMGRDEQFF. In DNA form, the CDR3 reads TGTGCCAGCAGCTTATATGGGGAAGCCCCCATGGGTCGGGACGAGCAGTTCTTC.

As to this clonotype: Relative to the germline gene, one junction end is altered; a read error may explain this. This sequence joins TRBV12-3 or TRBV12-4 and TRBJ2-1; 7 bases align to TRBD2. The CDR3 loop spans 16 amino acids. The CDR3 reads CASSLILAPSYNERFF. CDR3 DNA sequence: TGTGCCAGCAGTTTAATACTAGCGCCGTCCTACAATGAGCGGTTCTTC.

Remarks on this clonotype: This may be a read error, as it is one base from a much larger clone. The chain couples TRBV28 to TRBJ1-4, with no clear D. Germline V gene sequence: CDR1 MDHEN, CDR2 SYDVKM. There are 12 residues in the CDR3. The chain's CDR3 is CASTGPNGKLFF. CDR3 bases: TGTGCCAGCACAGGACCTAATGGAAAACTGTTTTTT.

The table lists this clonotype with many counts. This chain uses TRBV12-3 or TRBV12-4 with TRBJ1-1; a possible D gene is TRBD1 (6 bases). V lost 5 bases, J lost 7 bases, and 17 bases lay in between. This CDR3 is built from 14 residues. The CDR3 loop reads CASSAKQGSGEAFF. DNA of the CDR3: TGTGCCAGCAGTGCCAAACAGGGATCCGGTGAAGCTTTCTTT.

There are many counts of this clonotype. The V and J genes are TRBV7-6 and TRBJ2-1; 9 bases fit TRBD2. J lost 10 bases, V lost 2 bases, and 9 bases had no gene match. Germline loops: CDR1 SGHVS, CDR2 FNYEAQ. The length of the CDR3 is 15 residues. The CDR3 loop reads CASSLPGGRAVEQFF. As DNA, the CDR3 is TGTGCCAGCAGCTTACCGGGCGGGAGGGCCGTCGAGCAGTTCTTC.

J is TRBJ1-5 and V is TRBV6-1, with no clear D. Germline V lookup: CDR1 MNHNS, CDR2 SASEGT. Trimming removed 6 bases at V and 7 bases at J, with 7 bases between. The CDR3 sequence is 11 residues long. The CDR3 sequence: CASSTEQPQHF. The CDR3 DNA reads as TGTGCCAGCAGCACAGAGCAGCCCCAGCATTTT.

This clonotype was recorded a few times. V and J are TRBV7-9 and TRBJ1-1; TRBD1 aligns across 11 bases. This CDR3 spans 16 amino acids. J was trimmed by 1 base and V by 1 base; bases with no gene match: 2. Germline-derived CDR1 and CDR2 are SEHNR and FQNEAQ (reference sequence). DNA of the CDR3: TGTGCCAGCAGCTTAGGTGGGACAGGGGGGAACACTGAAGCTTTCTTT. It yields the protein CASSLGGTGGNTEAFF. Full variable domain (remainder filled in from reference TRBV7-9 and TRBJ1-1): DTGVSQNPRHKITKRGQNVTFRCDPISEHNRLYWYRQTLGQGPEFLTYFQNEAQLEKSRLLSDRFSAERPKGSFSTLEIQRTEQGDSAMYLCASSLGGTGGNTEAFFGQGTRLTVV.

This clonotype was seen more than once but under ten times. This may stem from a read error, because a much larger clone lies one nucleotide away. The conserved closing phenylalanine or tryptophan is absent in this CDR3, likely reflecting a read error. The V call is TRBV6-1, the J call TRBJ1-1; 7 bases agree with TRBD1. With 6 bases clipped from V and 7 bases from J, the junction kept 14 bases outside the gene matches. Per germline, CDR1 MNHNS and CDR2 SASEGT. The CDR3 has 15 residues. The CDR3 DNA is TGTGCCAGCAGGGTTTCCAGGGACAGCAGCTTTGAAGCTTTCTCT. Translating gives CASRVSRDSSFEAFS.

The chain links TRBV7-9 to TRBJ1-3; D may be TRBD1 (5 bases). The CDR3 length is 16 residues. CDR1 is SEHNR and CDR2 is FQNEAQ in the germline V gene (reference sequence). Trimming removed 3 bases from V and 4 bases from J, with 16 bases in between. Written as DNA, the CDR3 is TGTGCCAGCAGCTTCCCTGGGACTTCGGGGGGAAACACCATATATTTT. This gives the protein CASSFPGTSGGNTIYF. Based on the CDR3 plus reference TRBV7-9 and TRBJ1-3, the full variable domain is DTGVSQNPRHKITKRGQNVTFRCDPISEHNRLYWYRQTLGQGPEFLTYFQNEAQLEKSRLLSDRFSAERPKGSFSTLEIQRTEQGDSAMYLCASSFPGTSGGNTIYFGEGSWLTVV.

The chain couples TRBV5-1 to TRBJ2-7; D might be TRBD1 (5 bases). The V gene lost 9 bases and the J gene lost 1 base, with 20 bases spanning the gap. The CDR3 consists of 15 residues. Germline lookup yields CDR1 SGHRS and CDR2 YFSETQ. The CDR3 nucleotides are TGCGCCACCAGGATAACGACAGACGCTTCCTACGAGCAGTACTTC. Its protein is CATRITTDASYEQYF.

V is TRBV25-1 and J is TRBJ2-2, with 7 bases fitting TRBD1. V gave up 5 bases and J gave up 4 bases; unmatched junction bases: 7. Germline loops: CDR1 MGHDK, CDR2 SYGVNS. CDR3 length: 15 amino acids. This chain's CDR3 is CASSPPGQFTGELFF. DNA of the CDR3: TGTGCCAGCAGTCCGCCGGGACAGTTCACCGGGGAGCTGTTTTTT.

This clonotype was found a few times. The rearrangement joins TRBV6-1 to TRBJ1-2, with TRBD1 identical over 7 bases. The V segment lost 7 bases and the J segment 5 bases; nucleotides outside the gene matches: 10. The CDR3 covers 14 residues. Germline CDR1 is MNHNS and CDR2 is SASEGT. CDR3 amino acids: CASTPDRVGYGYTF. DNA for the CDR3: TGTGCCAGCACCCCTGACAGGGTAGGGTATGGCTACACCTTC.

This sequence joins TRBV5-1 and TRBJ2-7; 8 bases are shared with TRBD2. V lost 4 bases to trimming and J lost 9 bases; unmatched junction nucleotides: 15. This CDR3 comprises 15 residues. Germline V gives CDR1 SGHRS, CDR2 YFSETQ. The CDR3 DNA is TGCGCCAGCAGCCCCGCGGGGGGCGCGAGTGTGGTGCAGTACTTC. This codes for CASSPAGGASVVQYF.